The present T cell receptor (beta chain) was sequenced within a study of siplizumab effects on memory and regulatory T cells. The germline CDR1 and CDR2 sequences are MNHEY and SVGAGI. This CDR3 has 15 amino acids. Trimming at V came to 0 bases and at J to 6 bases, leaving 8 bases not matched to a gene. Data came from immunoSEQ multiplex PCR; TCRdb stores just in-frame clones and leaves some out. Of more than 85,000 clones in the sample, around 90% are singletons; the top ten hold around 0.73%. V gene TRBV6-5 combines with J gene TRBJ2-7, with 7 bases lining up with TRBD2. The receptor comes from a human donor in good health. The sequenced sample consisted of Tregs sorted from blood. Here the CDR3 DNA reads TGTGCCAGCAGTTACTCGGGCGGGAGTGGAGGCGAGCAGTACTTC. Its protein is CASSYSGGSGGEQYF.